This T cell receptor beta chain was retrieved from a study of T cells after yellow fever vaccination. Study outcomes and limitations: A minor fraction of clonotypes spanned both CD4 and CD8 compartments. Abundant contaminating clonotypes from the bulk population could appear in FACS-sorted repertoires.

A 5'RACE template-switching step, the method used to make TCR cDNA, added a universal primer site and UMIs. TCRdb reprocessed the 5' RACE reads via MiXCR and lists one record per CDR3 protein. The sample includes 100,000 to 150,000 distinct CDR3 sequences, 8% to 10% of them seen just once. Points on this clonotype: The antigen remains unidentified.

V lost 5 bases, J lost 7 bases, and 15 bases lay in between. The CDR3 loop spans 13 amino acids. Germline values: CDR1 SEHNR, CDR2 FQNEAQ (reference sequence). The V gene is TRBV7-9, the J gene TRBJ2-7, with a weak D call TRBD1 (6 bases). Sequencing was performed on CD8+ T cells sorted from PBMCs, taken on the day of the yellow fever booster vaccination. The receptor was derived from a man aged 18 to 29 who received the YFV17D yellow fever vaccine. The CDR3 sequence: CASSTGTMEEQYF. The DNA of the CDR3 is TGTGCCAGCAGCACCGGGACAATGGAGGAGCAGTACTTC.